A selection of T cell receptor beta chains follows, all from one sample in a study of blood T cell repertoires in COVID-19. Method: immunoSEQ multiplex PCR; TCRdb's copy keeps in-frame clones and lacks some. The sample lists around 420,000 clones, approximately 85% seen once, with approximately 2% in the top ten. The sequencing input was PBMCs or T cells enriched from blood (not recorded which). The source is a woman aged 40 to 50 with acute COVID-19. CDR3s include the opening cysteine and the closing phenylalanine or tryptophan. The order of the fields is CDR3 DNA, CDR3 protein, CDR3 length, V gene, clone size, J gene, D gene. The D gene is left open where the match is weak. Not every row has a clone size; where given, it reads once, few, many or a size class.

DNA: TGCGCCAGCAGCTTGGAACCCGCCAGGGATTCACCCCTCCACTTT; CDR3: CASSLEPARDSPLHF; length: 15; V: TRBV5-1; size: -; J: TRBJ1-6; D: -
DNA: TGCAGCGTTGCCGGGACAGCGAATTCACCCCTCCACTTT; CDR3: CSVAGTANSPLHF; length: 13; V: TRBV29-1; size: -; J: TRBJ1-6; D: TRBD1
DNA: TGTGCCAGCAGTTTCCGGTCTCAGGCCTTTAATTCACCCCTCCACTTT; CDR3: CASSFRSQAFNSPLHF; length: 16; V: TRBV27; size: -; J: TRBJ1-6; D: -
DNA: TGTGCCAGCAGCGCACAAGGGACGGGAGAAACAGATACGCAGTATTTT; CDR3: CASSAQGTGETDTQYF; length: 16; V: TRBV28; size: -; J: TRBJ2-3; D: -
DNA: TGTGCCACCAGTGATGCCCGGGGGACCCAGTACTTC; CDR3: CATSDARGTQYF; length: 12; V: TRBV24-1; size: -; J: TRBJ2-5; D: -
DNA: TGTGCCAGCCGACAGAACCCTACTAATGAAAAACTGTTTTTT; CDR3: CASRQNPTNEKLFF; length: 14; V: TRBV2; size: -; J: TRBJ1-4; D: -
DNA: TGTGCCAGCAGGCCGACAGGTATCTCTGGAAACACCATATATTTT; CDR3: CASRPTGISGNTIYF; length: 15; V: TRBV6-5; size: -; J: TRBJ1-3; D: -
DNA: TGTGCCAGCAGTTACTCGTCAGGGTTATATGAAGCTTTCTTT; CDR3: CASSYSSGLYEAFF; length: 14; V: TRBV6-5; size: -; J: TRBJ1-1; D: -
DNA: TGTGCCAGCAGCCAAACGCCCGGGAACCTCGGCGGCGGAGGGGCCCAGTACTTC; CDR3: CASSQTPGNLGGGGAQYF; length: 18; V: TRBV3-1/TRBV3-2; size: -; J: TRBJ2-5; D: -
DNA: TGTGCCAGCAGCGTAGACGGCGGGGGGGCGAATGAGCAGTTCTTC; CDR3: CASSVDGGGANEQFF; length: 15; V: TRBV9; size: -; J: TRBJ2-1; D: TRBD2
DNA: TGCGCCAGCACAGGACAGGGAGAGGTTAAACTGTTTTTT; CDR3: CASTGQGEVKLFF; length: 13; V: TRBV4-1; size: -; J: TRBJ1-4; D: TRBD1
DNA: TGTGCCAGCACACAAGGGGACAGACTGTCTAGCACAGATACGCAGTATTTT; CDR3: CASTQGDRLSSTDTQYF; length: 17; V: TRBV7-9; size: once; J: TRBJ2-3; D: TRBD1
DNA: TGCGCCAGCAGCTTGGCCTCGGGGGGCTTGAACTATGGCTACACCTTC; CDR3: CASSLASGGLNYGYTF; length: 16; V: TRBV5-1; size: -; J: TRBJ1-2; D: -
DNA: TGTGCCAGCAGCTCCCGGGACAGCCACTACGAGCAGTACTTC; CDR3: CASSSRDSHYEQYF; length: 14; V: TRBV7-9; size: -; J: TRBJ2-7; D: TRBD1
DNA: TGTGCCAGCAGCCTCCAGGGCTACGAGCAGTACTTC; CDR3: CASSLQGYEQYF; length: 12; V: TRBV25-1; size: -; J: TRBJ2-7; D: -
DNA: TGTGCCAGCAGCGCGAGGGGGCGCCTGAACACTGAAGCTTTCTTT; CDR3: CASSARGRLNTEAFF; length: 15; V: TRBV9; size: once; J: TRBJ1-1; D: TRBD1
DNA: TGTGCCAGCAGTTTTGGAGGGGGCGACGAGCAGTACTTC; CDR3: CASSFGGGDEQYF; length: 13; V: TRBV12-3/TRBV12-4; size: -; J: TRBJ2-7; D: -
DNA: TGTGCCACCAGCAGAGATCTAGCCTACGGGGCTAACTATGGCTACACCTTC; CDR3: CATSRDLAYGANYGYTF; length: 17; V: TRBV15; size: -; J: TRBJ1-2; D: -
DNA: TGTGCCAGCAGTTCCCGGACAGGGAGGGTTGAAGCTTTCTTT; CDR3: CASSSRTGRVEAFF; length: 14; V: TRBV7-2; size: -; J: TRBJ1-1; D: TRBD1
DNA: TGTGCCAGCAGTGAGGACATTACGGGCTACACCTTC; CDR3: CASSEDITGYTF; length: 12; V: TRBV25-1; size: -; J: TRBJ1-2; D: -
DNA: TGCAGCGCACAAACCCGTTACGAGCAGTACTTC; CDR3: CSAQTRYEQYF; length: 11; V: TRBV29-1; size: -; J: TRBJ2-7; D: -
DNA: TGTGCCAGCAGCTCAGAGACAGGGGGCACTGAAGCTTTCTTT; CDR3: CASSSETGGTEAFF; length: 14; V: TRBV25-1; size: -; J: TRBJ1-1; D: TRBD1